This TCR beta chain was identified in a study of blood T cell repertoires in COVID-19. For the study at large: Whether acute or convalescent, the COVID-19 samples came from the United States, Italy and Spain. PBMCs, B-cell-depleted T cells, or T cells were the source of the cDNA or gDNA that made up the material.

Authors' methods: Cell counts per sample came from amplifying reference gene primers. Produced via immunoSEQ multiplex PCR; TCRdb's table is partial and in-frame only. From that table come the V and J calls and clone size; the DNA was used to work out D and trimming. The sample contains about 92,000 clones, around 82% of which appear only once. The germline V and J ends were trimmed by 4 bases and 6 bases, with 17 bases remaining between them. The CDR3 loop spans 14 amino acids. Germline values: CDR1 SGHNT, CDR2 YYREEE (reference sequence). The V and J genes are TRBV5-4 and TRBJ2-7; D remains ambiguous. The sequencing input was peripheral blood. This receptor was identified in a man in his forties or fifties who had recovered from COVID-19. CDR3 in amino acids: CASSPRVFDGEQYF. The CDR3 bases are TGTGCCAGCAGCCCCCGGGTTTTTGACGGCGAGCAGTACTTC.